Each of the 21 T cell receptor beta chains below was sequenced from the same sample in a study of cytomegalovirus exposure and HLA in healthy donors. The PCR contained 60 Vbeta and 13 Jbeta primers. Produced via immunoSEQ multiplex PCR; TCRdb's table is partial and in-frame only. The sample has about 67,000 clones; 80% to 90% are singletons. Sequencing was performed on PBMCs. The receptors originated from a woman in her 30s in good health and CMV-seropositive.

V usage is TRBV27 and J usage is TRBJ1-5; no clear D gene. V shed 5 bases and J shed 2 bases, with 7 bases lying between them. The CDR3 has 13 amino acids. Germline values: CDR1 MNHEY, CDR2 SMNVEV (reference sequence). This CDR3 reads CASSRLGNQPQHF. The CDR3 DNA is TGTGCCAGCAGTCGGTTGGGCAATCAGCCCCAGCATTTT.

This rearrangement joins TRBV29-1 to TRBJ2-5, with 9 positions matching TRBD2. The end of the DNA aligns better with TRBJ2-7, so the J call may be wrong. The CDR3 is made up of 16 amino acids. From germline, CDR1 is SQVTM and CDR2 ANQGSEA. The CDR3 region is CSVEGAGGGRSYEQYF. The CDR3 DNA reads as TGCAGCGTTGAAGGGGCGGGAGGGGGGAGGTCCTACGAGCAGTACTTC.

The chain combines TRBV15 with TRBJ1-4; D might be TRBD1 (5 bases). Germline V gene lookup returns CDR1 LNHNV and CDR2 YYDKDF (reference sequence). Between the trimmed V and J ends, which lost 2 bases and 0 bases, there was a span of 13 bases. The CDR3 loop spans 17 amino acids. The CDR3 sequence is CATSRFDGGSTNEKLFF. CDR3 DNA sequence: TGTGCCACCAGCAGATTTGACGGGGGATCAACTAATGAAAAACTGTTTTTT.

The chain combines TRBV5-6 with TRBJ1-1, with a tentative D call TRBD1 (6 bases). V lost 3 bases to trimming and J lost 8 bases, with 8 bases between them. From germline, CDR1 is SGHDT and CDR2 YYEEEE. The CDR3 is 11 residues long. As DNA, the CDR3 is TGTGCCAGCAGCTACGACAGGGAAGCTTTCTTT. Translation: CASSYDREAFF.

The V call is TRBV5-6, the J call TRBJ2-7, with D possibly being TRBD2 (6 bases). Germline V gene sequence: CDR1 SGHDT, CDR2 YYEEEE. The CDR3 is 17 amino acids. V dropped 0 bases and J dropped 4 bases, with 20 bases sitting between them. The DNA of the CDR3 is TGTGCCAGCAGCTTGGTTTCGGCGGGGCCAGCAAGGTACGAGCAGTACTTC. This encodes CASSLVSAGPARYEQYF.

V and J are TRBV4-1 and TRBJ2-6; TRBD2 matches at 14 bases. This CDR3 is 19 amino acids long. Per the germline V gene, CDR1 is MGHRA and CDR2 is YSYEKL. The ends lost 4 bases at V and 0 bases at J; junction bases unmatched: 5. CDR3 loop: CASSPGLAGVVSGANVLTF. CDR3 DNA sequence: TGCGCCAGCAGCCCGGGACTAGCGGGAGTTGTCTCTGGGGCCAACGTCCTGACTTTC.

Comments on this clone: Within the sample, other DNA sequences also encode this same CDR3. The chain joins TRBV4-1 to TRBJ2-1; 13 nucleotides line up with TRBD2. Germline V lookup: CDR1 MGHRA, CDR2 YSYEKL. This CDR3 has 18 amino acids. The trim removed 3 bases at V and 6 bases at J, leaving 11 bases unmatched. CDR3 sequence: CASSHRKAGTSGANEQFF. The CDR3 nucleotides are TGCGCCAGCAGCCACCGCAAGGCGGGGACTAGCGGGGCCAATGAGCAGTTCTTC.

The CDR3 loop reads CSVDSSGDTQYF. The CDR3 DNA is TGCAGCGTTGACTCGAGTGGTGATACGCAGTATTTT. The chain is built from TRBV29-1 and TRBJ2-3; D gene ambiguous. The CDR3 covers 12 residues. V was shortened by 3 bases and J by 6 bases, with 10 bases between the two germline ends. Germline V gene lookup returns CDR1 SQVTM and CDR2 ANQGSEA.

The V gene is TRBV4-1, the J gene TRBJ1-2; no definite D call. CDR1 is MGHRA and CDR2 is YSYEKL in the germline V gene. The CDR3 spans 15 residues. Trimming shortened V by 0 bases and J by 4 bases, and 12 bases separated the two germline ends. The CDR3 DNA reads TGCGCCAGCAGCCAAGACGCGCGCTCGAGCTATGGCTACACCTTC. Encoded protein: CASSQDARSSYGYTF.

CDR3 in DNA: TGTGCCAGCAGGTCCGGGGGGGCAGGTACAGATACGCAGTATTTT. This translates into CASRSGGAGTDTQYF. V usage is TRBV6-1 and J usage is TRBJ2-3; TRBD2 agrees at 8 bases. CDR1 and CDR2 from the germline V gene are MNHNS and SASEGT. The CDR3 length is 15 residues. Losses at the gene ends were 6 bases for V and 3 bases for J; bases not matched to a gene: 8.

The V and J genes are TRBV29-1 and TRBJ2-2; 11 nucleotides line up with TRBD2. V lost 5 bases and J lost 6; bases outside the gene matches: 8. The CDR3 sequence is 15 residues long. Germline CDR1 and CDR2: SQVTM and ANQGSEA. CDR3 amino acids: CSVSTSGDLAGELFF. The CDR3 nucleotides read TGCAGCGTTTCGACTAGCGGGGACCTGGCCGGGGAGCTGTTTTTT.

V usage is TRBV6-1 and J usage is TRBJ2-5, with a weak D call TRBD2 (5 bases). The end of the DNA is better explained by TRBJ2-7, so the J call may be wrong. Germline loops: CDR1 MNHNS, CDR2 SASEGT. The CDR3 loop spans 15 amino acids. DNA of the CDR3: TGTGCCAGCAGTTCCCGGACTGAGCCGTCCTACGAGCAGTACTTC. The encoded protein is CASSSRTEPSYEQYF.

The chain carries TRBV5-4 and TRBJ2-7; TRBD2 agrees at 11 bases. The V gene's germline CDR1 is SGHNT and CDR2 YYREEE (reference sequence). The junction had 5 bases not matched to a gene; V was cut back by 2 bases and J by 7 bases. The length of the CDR3 is 14 residues. The CDR3 loop reads CASSFGTSGGEQYF. The DNA of the CDR3 is TGTGCCAGCAGCTTTGGGACTAGCGGAGGAGAGCAGTACTTC.

The chain couples TRBV6-1 to TRBJ2-1; perhaps TRBD2 as D (5 bases). This CDR3 is 14 amino acids long. Trimming removed 7 bases from V and 0 bases from J, with 10 bases in between. Germline-derived CDR1 and CDR2 are MNHNS and SASEGT. The CDR3 DNA reads TGTGCCAGCAAGGGTCGGGGCTCCTACAATGAGCAGTTCTTC. This gives the protein CASKGRGSYNEQFF.

The chain has TRBV6-1 and TRBJ2-7; 7 positions agree with TRBD1. The CDR3 length is 13 residues. V lost 6 bases, J lost 7 bases, and 9 bases stayed unmatched. The germline V gene encodes CDR1 MNHNS and CDR2 SASEGT. The CDR3 DNA sequence: TGTGCCAGCAGGGGACAGACAGGTTGGGAGCAGTACTTC. Its translation is CASRGQTGWEQYF.

This rearrangement joins TRBV6-1 to TRBJ2-7; 10 positions agree with TRBD2. Germline V CDR1 and CDR2: MNHNS, SASEGT. V trimming: 1 base; J trimming: 6 bases; junction bases outside the gene matches: 12. The CDR3 loop spans 17 amino acids. CDR3 in amino acids: CASSEEGLAGVYSEQYF. CDR3 in DNA: TGTGCCAGCAGTGAAGAGGGGCTAGCGGGAGTTTATTCCGAGCAGTACTTC.

Note on this clone: A read error may account for a junction end that differs from germline. The gene calls are TRBV27 and TRBJ2-2; D is undetermined. Germline V gives CDR1 MNHEY, CDR2 SMNVEV (reference sequence). This CDR3 is 15 amino acids long. As DNA, the CDR3 is TGTGCCAACAGTTTTGACATCCGCAACACCGGGGAGCTGTTTTTT. Translating it yields CANSFDIRNTGELFF.

This clone has more than one count but fewer than ten. This chain links TRBV5-4 with TRBJ1-2; 9 bases map to TRBD1. This CDR3 has 14 amino acids. Germline trimming cut 5 bases from V and 2 bases from J; bases unmatched to any gene: 4. Looked up from germline, CDR1 is SGHNT and CDR2 is YYREEE (reference sequence). CDR3 residues: CASRPGTGNYGYTF. Here the CDR3 DNA reads TGTGCCAGCAGACCCGGGACAGGGAACTATGGCTACACCTTC.

The chain recombines TRBV9 with TRBJ2-7; 7 bases line up with TRBD2. This CDR3 has 14 amino acids. Looked up from germline, CDR1 is SGDLS and CDR2 is YYNGEE. Trimming at V came to 0 bases and at J to 6 bases, leaving 6 bases not matched to a gene. The CDR3 region has the DNA TGTGCCAGCAGCGTAGGCCTAGCGGCGGGCGAGCAGTACTTC. Translating it yields CASSVGLAAGEQYF.

J is TRBJ2-2 and V is TRBV30; 11 bases match TRBD2. V shed 3 bases and J 7 bases; nucleotides not matched to a gene: 10. Per germline, CDR1 GTSNPN and CDR2 SVGIG (reference sequence). The CDR3 runs 16 residues. The CDR3 DNA reads TGTGCCTGGAGACATAGCGGGAGGGCCTCGGGCGGGGAGCTGTTTTTT. Translated, it gives CAWRHSGRASGGELFF.

This chain links TRBV11-2 with TRBJ2-7, with TRBD2 matching over 11 bases. V lost 0 bases to trimming and J lost 2 bases; unmatched junction nucleotides: 3. Germline loops: CDR1 SGHAT, CDR2 FQNNGV. This CDR3 is built from 16 residues. In DNA form, the CDR3 reads TGTGCCAGCAGCTTAGAGCCGACTAGCGGGACCTACGAGCAGTACTTC. It specifies CASSLEPTSGTYEQYF.